This record looks at one T cell receptor (beta chain) sequence and its context. The antigen it recognizes is unknown. The record has no base qualities; no much larger clone is one base away. The protocol used for the library was the immunoSEQ multiplex PCR assay. A mixture of 60 forward primers for TCR Vbeta segments and 13 reverse primers for TCR Jbeta segments was used in the multiplex PCR. Amplification of the CDR3 region of rearranged TCR beta genes was performed with a multiplex PCR assay on genomic DNA. On the Illumina HiSeq System, the amplified TCR beta libraries were sequenced as 87-base-pair reads. For the original study's pipeline: A later analysis counted approximately 84 million unique TCR beta chains across the 550 to 750 repertoires, and 9.5 million to 11 million of these chains were shared by at least two donors. Raw reads were error-corrected and collapsed into unique sequences with a nearest-neighbor algorithm that merged closely related sequences to remove PCR and sequencing errors. CDR3 sequences were aligned to IMGT reference sequences to assign V, D and J gene segments. For a sequence to be retained, a match of at least six nucleotides was required to both a V gene segment and a J gene segment. A rearrangement counted as productive if the CDR3 had no stop codons and remained in frame with V and J, and every other rearrangement counted as non-productive. Following IMGT convention, CDR3 was defined as the stretch from the second conserved V-encoded cysteine to the conserved J-encoded phenylalanine. In an earlier analysis of approximately 590 of the donors, sequences lacking an unambiguous match to a single V gene segment were excluded. In an earlier analysis of several hundred of the donors, V segments were called functional above 56.7% productive rearrangements and were called segregating when the between-donor standard deviation exceeded 5%. To diagnose cytomegalovirus status from the catalog of TCR beta chain sequences, a statistical classification framework was built. A later analysis assigned V and J genes by comparing TCR nucleotide sequences with IMGT/GENE-DB human TR gene sequences. The TCRdist pipeline was used in a later analysis to assign CDR3 sequences and most-parsimonious VDJ recombination scenarios. In a later analysis, each TCR beta chain was defined by its CDR3 amino acid sequence together with its V-gene family, and reads without a unique V-gene family were excluded. As a way to deal with suspected cross-contamination and a sequencing artifact, a later analysis dropped approximately 590 nucleotide sequences that were highly shared and had low generation probability. For each public chain, a later analysis derived a clonal expansion index from normalized ranks of inferred template counts within each repertoire. In a later analysis, generation probabilities were computed with a VDJ recombination model fitted to out-of-frame rearrangements, and the resulting probabilities were checked against IGoR. Hypergeometric tests were used in a later analysis to score TCR-TCR, TCR-HLA and TCR-CMV co-occurrence, with a repertoire-size bias correction applied to the TCR pairs. In a later analysis, false discovery rates were estimated by permuting HLA or CMV assignments 20 times. A later analysis grouped co-occurring TCRs with DBSCAN, adding TCRdist sequence similarity when clustering within HLA-allele-positive subsets. Repertoires with fewer than 30,000 or more than 120,000 public chains, plus five repertoires with anomalous nucleotide sharing, were excluded from co-occurrence clustering. The clones in this table, taken by TCRdb from immuneACCESS, are in-frame only. Not every clone is retained; where verified, under half of the shortfall comes from an unresolved V gene, and the cause of the rest is unknown. The V and J calls and clone size come from that table; D and trimming were worked out from the DNA. The sample table holds roughly 57,000 clones, of which about 80% were seen once. The ten biggest clones cover 2.9% of the sample.

There are 15 amino acids in the CDR3, from cysteine to phenylalanine inclusive. Just the 45-base CDR3 DNA is kept, in frame starting at base 1. CDR1 LNHDA and CDR2 SQIVND are derived from the germline V gene (reference sequence). Clipping removes 10 bases from V and 6 bases from J, with 10 as the unmatched junction base count. This sample is part of a study of cytomegalovirus exposure and HLA in healthy donors (dated by TCRdb to about 2017). In the study overall: According to an earlier analysis of a few hundred of the donors, 150 million to 200 million T cells yielded 95 million to 140 million unique TCR beta sequences and about 300 Gb of sequence data. Roughly 290 gigabases of sequencing data and around 88 million unique TCR sequences made up an early release that covered roughly 670 HLA-typed donors. Among the roughly 390 genotyped donors, approximately 82% belonged to the genetic ancestry cluster associated with self-reported Caucasian donors. The study aimed to test whether cataloging public T cell receptors could reveal signatures of past pathogen exposure. Using immunosequencing, the study profiled T cell repertoires from 500 to 800 subjects and related those repertoires to cytomegalovirus serostatus. A separate validation cohort of roughly 130 different subjects was used in addition to the 666-subject first cohort. To predict cytomegalovirus infection status, the study brought together high-throughput TCR immunosequencing, statistical association of individual TCRs with disease status, and machine learning. To study patterns of TCR occurrence, a later analysis re-analyzed previously published TCR beta repertoires from 666 donors and added high-resolution HLA genotyping. Rather than using new phenotypic data, the later analysis identified candidate immune exposures from TCR beta sequences and from how often those sequences occurred across donors. An earlier analysis of approximately 630 of the donors applied high-throughput TCR beta sequencing to assess whether each TCR beta V gene segment acted as functional or pseudogenic. Alongside the repertoire data, information on donor age, sex, ethnicity and CMV serostatus was compiled. In a later genetic analysis, genome-wide SNP genotypes for about 65% of the roughly 700 donors were used, and that subset was treated as a discovery cohort. All discovery cohort repertoires had been generated on a single sequencing platform. HLA typing covered class I and class II loci at four-digit resolution. Typing coverage differed by locus: A, B, C, DRB1 and DQB1 were typed in about 629-630 donors, DQA1 in about 500, DPA1 in over 600, and DPB1 in just under 490. Because of strong linkage in the cohort, roughly five DR-DQ haplotypes were treated as single units for association and clustering. Among about 390 genotyped donors of the cohort, an average of roughly 240,000 unique TCR beta nucleotide sequences were sequenced per donor, roughly 20% of them non-productive. Study-wide findings and limitations: According to a later analysis, most CMV-associated TCR beta chains appeared to be HLA-restricted, and the HLA associations seemed to be driven largely by CMV exposure. In a later genetic analysis, a missense DCLRE1C variant was associated with V-gene and J-gene trimming of TCR beta chains, and the association was replicated in an independent cohort. The 87-base-pair reads could not distinguish some IMGT-functional V segments, including TRBV6-2 and TRBV6-3, so those segments were excluded. Several of the top co-occurrence clusters appeared to be linked to parvovirus B19, influenza, CMV and Epstein-Barr virus, according to a later analysis. In a later genetic analysis, fewer N-insertions in productive TCRs were reported among donors in an Asian-associated ancestry cluster than the approximately 710-donor mean. Sequencing depth was assumed to be roughly uniform across donors in the presence/absence analyses, though that assumption may not hold. A group of highly shared sequence variants was considered likely to be a technical artifact of the sequencing pipeline. In a later analysis, HLA-associated TCR beta chains showed more clonal expansion and lower generation probabilities than non-associated chains that were equally common. It was suggested by the authors that the approach could potentially be generalized to other disease states and immunological phenotypes. Broadly in line with IMGT annotations, most TCR beta V segments showed up in productive rearrangements about 90% or about 30% of the time in an earlier analysis of approximately 640 of the donors. Assigning TCR associations to individual alleles was difficult when HLA alleles, especially DR and DQ, strongly co-occurred. In this cohort, only TCR beta chains were sequenced, and detectable features were limited by the absence of alpha or paired-chain data. Because counts were too low, more than 15 rarely observed V segments, including chromosome 9 orphons, were excluded from the earlier analysis of several hundred of the donors. While some public TCRs were present in many individuals, most TCR sequences turned up only very rarely across donors. Cytomegalovirus status was reported to be diagnosed by the classifier with high specificity and sensitivity in both the original and validation cohorts. According to a later analysis, TCR association rates differed among HLA loci, with DRB1 alleles showing the most associated TCRs and HLA-C alleles showing the fewest. Immune exposure information for the cohort was limited to CMV serostatus. The study gave a list of 150 to 200 TCR beta chains associated with cytomegalovirus. Correlated functional status among segregating V segments might reflect linkage disequilibrium, but an unknown experimental factor could not be ruled out. A further reported finding was that TCR beta sequences accurately predicted the HLA-A and HLA-B alleles for most subjects in the first cohort. Because HLA typing was missing for some donors at each locus, association tests included only the typed subset. At a false discovery rate of 0.05, a later analysis linked under 20,000 TCR beta sequences to specific HLA alleles. A few of the identified cytomegalovirus-associated TCR beta chains were confirmed in vitro to be specific for cytomegalovirus antigens.

The cohort was made up of around 720 healthy bone marrow donors. All cohort members were sampled while nominally healthy, although unrecorded immune exposures were likely present. The donor tested CMV seronegative, placing the donor among the approximately 360 seronegative members of the cohort. A peripheral blood sample was provided by each donor, and peripheral blood mononuclear cells were used for TCR beta sequencing. Genomic DNA extraction from the blood cell samples was performed with the Qiagen DNeasy Blood Extraction Kit. Material: PBMCs. The sequence was obtained from a man in his fifties in good health and CMV-seronegative. The V and J segments used are TRBV19 and TRBJ2-2; 11 central bases correspond to TRBD2. Here the CDR3 is given as CATQGLAGGAGELFF. The nucleotide sequence reads as follows: TGTGCCACCCAGGGGCTAGCGGGGGGTGCCGGGGAGCTGTTTTTT.